The present T cell receptor (beta chain) was sequenced within a study of cytomegalovirus exposure and HLA in healthy donors. Broader study findings: In a later analysis, 15,000 to 20,000 TCR beta sequences were associated with HLA alleles at 0.05 false discovery rate. Productive rates of about 87% or about 30% were seen for most TCR beta V segments in an earlier analysis. A classifier reportedly called cytomegalovirus status with high sensitivity and specificity. The authors enumerated 150 to 200 TCR beta chains as linked to cytomegalovirus.

CDR1 is SGDLS and CDR2 is YYNGEE in the germline V gene. With 1 base clipped from V and 7 bases from J, the junction kept 1 base outside the gene matches. This CDR3 spans 13 amino acids. Researchers ran the PCR with 60 Vbeta and 13 Jbeta primers. Repertoires were generated with immunoSEQ multiplex PCR, while TCRdb's copy carries only in-frame clones and drops some. This table has under 200,000 clones, 79% appearing once. About this clone itself: The antigen remains undetermined.

Sequences were obtained from PBMCs. The receptor was derived from a woman aged 35 to 49 in good health and CMV-seronegative. The chain employs TRBV9 and TRBJ1-4; TRBD1 matches 7 bases. This CDR3 reads CASSVQGGEKLFF. CDR3 nucleotides: TGTGCCAGCAGCGTACAGGGGGGTGAAAAACTGTTTTTT. The whole variable domain, filled in from reference TRBV9 and TRBJ1-4, reads DSGVTQTPKHLITATGQRVTLRCSPRSGDLSVYWYQQSLDQGLQFLIQYYNGEERAKGNILERFSAQQFPDLHSELNLSSLELGDSALYFCASSVQGGEKLFFGSGTQLSVL.